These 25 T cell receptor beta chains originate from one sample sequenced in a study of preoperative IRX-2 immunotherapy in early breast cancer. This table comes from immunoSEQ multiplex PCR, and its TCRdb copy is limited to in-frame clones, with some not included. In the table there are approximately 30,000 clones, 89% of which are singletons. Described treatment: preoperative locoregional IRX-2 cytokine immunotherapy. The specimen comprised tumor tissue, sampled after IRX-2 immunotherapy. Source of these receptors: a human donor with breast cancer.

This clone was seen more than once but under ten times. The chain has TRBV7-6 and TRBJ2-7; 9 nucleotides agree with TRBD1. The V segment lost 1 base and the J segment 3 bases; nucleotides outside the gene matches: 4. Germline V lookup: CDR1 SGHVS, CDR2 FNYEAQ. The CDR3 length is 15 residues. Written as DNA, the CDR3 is TGTGCCAGCAGCTTAGTGTCGGGACAGGGCTACGAGCAGTACTTC. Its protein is CASSLVSGQGYEQYF.

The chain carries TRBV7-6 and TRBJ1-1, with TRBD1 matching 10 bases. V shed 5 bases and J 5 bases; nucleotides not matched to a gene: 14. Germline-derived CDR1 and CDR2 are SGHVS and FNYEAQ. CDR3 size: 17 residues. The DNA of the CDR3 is TGTGCCAGCAGCCCCCACACCCCGGGACAGGGGAAAACTGAAGCTTTCTTT. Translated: CASSPHTPGQGKTEAFF.

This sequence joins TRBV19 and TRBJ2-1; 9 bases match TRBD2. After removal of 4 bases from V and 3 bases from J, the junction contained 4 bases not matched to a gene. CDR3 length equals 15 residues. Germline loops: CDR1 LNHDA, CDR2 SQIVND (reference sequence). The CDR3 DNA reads TGTGCCAGTAGTACGACTAGCGGAGGCTACAATGAGCAGTTCTTC. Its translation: CASSTTSGGYNEQFF.

CDR3 DNA sequence: TGCGCCAGCAGCCCGCGGGACAGGGGTAGCGAGCAGTACTTC. Its translation: CASSPRDRGSEQYF. The chain joins TRBV5-1 to TRBJ2-7, with TRBD1 matching over 10 bases. Per germline, CDR1 SGHRS and CDR2 YFSETQ. The V segment lost 4 bases and the J segment 6 bases; nucleotides outside the gene matches: 7. CDR3 size: 14 residues.

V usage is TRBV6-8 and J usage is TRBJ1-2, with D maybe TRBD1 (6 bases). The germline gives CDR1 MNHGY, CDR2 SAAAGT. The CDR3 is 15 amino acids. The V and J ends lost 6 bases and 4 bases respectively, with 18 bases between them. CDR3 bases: TGTGCCAGCAGCTCCATCGGGGGCACTAGCTATGGCTACACCTTC. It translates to CASSSIGGTSYGYTF.

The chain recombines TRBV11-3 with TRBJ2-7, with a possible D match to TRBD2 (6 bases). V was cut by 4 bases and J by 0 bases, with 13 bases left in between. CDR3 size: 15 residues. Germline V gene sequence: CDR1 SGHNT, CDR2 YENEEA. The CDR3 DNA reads TGTGCCAGCAGCTACCCGGACTACCTCTCCTACGAGCAGTACTTC. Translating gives CASSYPDYLSYEQYF.

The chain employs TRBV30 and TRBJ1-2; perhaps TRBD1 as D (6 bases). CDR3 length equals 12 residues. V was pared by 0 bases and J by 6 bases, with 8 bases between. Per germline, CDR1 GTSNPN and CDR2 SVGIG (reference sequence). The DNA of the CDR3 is TGTGCCTGGAGTGTGGGGGCCCATGGCTACACCTTC. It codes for CAWSVGAHGYTF.

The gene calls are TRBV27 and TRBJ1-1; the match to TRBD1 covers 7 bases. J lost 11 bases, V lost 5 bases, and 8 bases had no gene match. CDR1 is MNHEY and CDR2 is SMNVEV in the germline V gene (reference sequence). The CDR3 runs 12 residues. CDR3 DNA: TGTGCCAGCAGTCCCAGGGGGGAGTGGGCTTTCTTT. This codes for CASSPRGEWAFF.

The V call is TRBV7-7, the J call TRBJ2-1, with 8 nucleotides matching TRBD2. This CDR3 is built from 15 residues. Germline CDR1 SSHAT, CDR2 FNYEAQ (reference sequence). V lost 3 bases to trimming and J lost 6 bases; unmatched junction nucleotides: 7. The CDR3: CASSLRGALSNEQFF. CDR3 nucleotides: TGTGCCAGCAGCTTGCGGGGGGCGTTATCCAATGAGCAGTTCTTC.

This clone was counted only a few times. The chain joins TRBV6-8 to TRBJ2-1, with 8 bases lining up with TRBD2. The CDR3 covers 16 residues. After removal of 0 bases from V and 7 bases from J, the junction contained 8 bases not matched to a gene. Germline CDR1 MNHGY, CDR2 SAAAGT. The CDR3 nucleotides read TGTGCCAGCAGTTACTCGACGGGACTAGGCCGGAATGAGCAGTTCTTC. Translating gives CASSYSTGLGRNEQFF.

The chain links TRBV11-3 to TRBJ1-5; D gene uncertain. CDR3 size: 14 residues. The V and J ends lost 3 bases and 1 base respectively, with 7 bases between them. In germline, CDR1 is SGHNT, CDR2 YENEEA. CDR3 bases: TGTGCCAGCAGCTTGTATGGAAGCAATCAGCCCCAGCATTTT. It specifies CASSLYGSNQPQHF.

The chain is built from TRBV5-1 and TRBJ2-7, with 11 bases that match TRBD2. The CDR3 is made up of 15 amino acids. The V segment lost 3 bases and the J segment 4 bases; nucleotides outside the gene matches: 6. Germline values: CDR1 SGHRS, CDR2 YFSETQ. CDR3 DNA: TGCGCCAGCAGCTCGACTAGCGGGGACCCATACGAGCAGTACTTC. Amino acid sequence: CASSSTSGDPYEQYF.

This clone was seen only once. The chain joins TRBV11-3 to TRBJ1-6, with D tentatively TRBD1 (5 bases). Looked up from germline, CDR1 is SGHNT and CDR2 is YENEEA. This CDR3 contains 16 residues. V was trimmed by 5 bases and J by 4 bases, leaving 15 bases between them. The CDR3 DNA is TGTGCCAGCAGCCCACACTCGGGACCGTATAATTCACCCCTCCACTTT. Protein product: CASSPHSGPYNSPLHF.

CDR3 bases: TGCGCCAGCAGAGAAAGGGACAGCATCAATTCACCCCTCCACTTT. This encodes CASRERDSINSPLHF. The chain employs TRBV10-2 and TRBJ1-6; 7 bases align to TRBD1. The V segment lost 6 bases and the J segment 7 bases; nucleotides outside the gene matches: 9. Germline V CDR1 and CDR2: WSHSY, SAAADI. The CDR3 is made up of 15 amino acids.

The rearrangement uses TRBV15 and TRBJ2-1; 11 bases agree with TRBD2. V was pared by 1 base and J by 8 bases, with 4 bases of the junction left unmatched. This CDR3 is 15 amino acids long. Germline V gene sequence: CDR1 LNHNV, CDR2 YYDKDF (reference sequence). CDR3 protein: CATSRGLAGRDEQFF. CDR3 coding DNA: TGTGCCACCAGCAGAGGACTAGCGGGGAGGGATGAGCAGTTCTTC. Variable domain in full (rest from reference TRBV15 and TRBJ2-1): DAMVIQNPRYQVTQFGKPVTLSCSQTLNHNVMYWYQQKSSQAPKLLFHYYDKDFNNEADTPDNFQSRRPNTSFCFLDIRSPGLGDTAMYLCATSRGLAGRDEQFFGPGTRLTVL.

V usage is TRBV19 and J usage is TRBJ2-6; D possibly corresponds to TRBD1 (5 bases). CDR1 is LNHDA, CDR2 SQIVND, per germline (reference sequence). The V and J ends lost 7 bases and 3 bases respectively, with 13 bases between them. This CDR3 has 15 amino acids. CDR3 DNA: TGTGCCAGTAAGGGCAGGGATGGTGGGGCCAACGTCCTGACTTTC. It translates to CASKGRDGGANVLTF.

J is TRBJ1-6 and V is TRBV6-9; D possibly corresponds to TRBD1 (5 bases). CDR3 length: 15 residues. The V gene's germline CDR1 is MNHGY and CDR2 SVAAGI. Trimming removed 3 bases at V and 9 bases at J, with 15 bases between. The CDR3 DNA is TGTGCCAGCAGTTACCAGACAGTAAAAGTTTCACCCCTCCACTTT. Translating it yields CASSYQTVKVSPLHF.

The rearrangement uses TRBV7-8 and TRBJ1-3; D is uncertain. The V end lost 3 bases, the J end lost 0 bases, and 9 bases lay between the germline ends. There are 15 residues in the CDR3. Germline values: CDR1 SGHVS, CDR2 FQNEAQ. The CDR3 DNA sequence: TGTGCCAGCAGCTTGGGCGGGGACTCTGGAAACACCATATATTTT. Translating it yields CASSLGGDSGNTIYF.

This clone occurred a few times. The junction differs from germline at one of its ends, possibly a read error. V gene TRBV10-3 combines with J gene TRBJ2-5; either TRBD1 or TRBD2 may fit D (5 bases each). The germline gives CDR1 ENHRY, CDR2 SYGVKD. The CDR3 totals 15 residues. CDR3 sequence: CAISESAGTEETQYF. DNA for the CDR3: TGTGCCATCAGCGAGTCGGCCGGGACGGAAGAGACCCAGTACTTC.

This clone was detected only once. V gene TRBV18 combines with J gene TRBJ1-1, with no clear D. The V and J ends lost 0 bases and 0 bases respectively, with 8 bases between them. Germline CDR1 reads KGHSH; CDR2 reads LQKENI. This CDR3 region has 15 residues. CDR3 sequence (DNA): TGTGCCAGCTCACCACCGGGAGGGATGAACACTGAAGCTTTCTTT. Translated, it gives CASSPPGGMNTEAFF.

Written as DNA, the CDR3 is TGTGCCAGCAGGTCCCTCGGGGGTGGAAACACCATATATTTT. This sequence encodes CASRSLGGGNTIYF. The chain has TRBV6-8 and TRBJ1-3; the D gene is possibly TRBD1 (5 bases). Trimming took off 6 bases at V and 3 bases at J, with 12 bases between the two ends. The germline V gene has CDR1 MNHGY and CDR2 SAAAGT. This CDR3 contains 14 residues.

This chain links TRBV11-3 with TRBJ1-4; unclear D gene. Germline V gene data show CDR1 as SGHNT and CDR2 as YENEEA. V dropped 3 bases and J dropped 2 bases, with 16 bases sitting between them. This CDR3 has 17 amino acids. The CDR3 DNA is TGTGCCAGCAGCTTTGGCCTTTCGTCCACCACTAATGAAAAACTGTTTTTT. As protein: CASSFGLSSTTNEKLFF.

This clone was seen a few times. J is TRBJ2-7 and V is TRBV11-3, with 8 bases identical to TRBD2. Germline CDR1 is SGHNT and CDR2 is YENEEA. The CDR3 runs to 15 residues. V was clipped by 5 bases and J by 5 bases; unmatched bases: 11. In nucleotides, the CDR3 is TGTGCCAGCAGCCGCGGGGGGTTTAGCCACGACGAGCAGTACTTC. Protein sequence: CASSRGGFSHDEQYF.

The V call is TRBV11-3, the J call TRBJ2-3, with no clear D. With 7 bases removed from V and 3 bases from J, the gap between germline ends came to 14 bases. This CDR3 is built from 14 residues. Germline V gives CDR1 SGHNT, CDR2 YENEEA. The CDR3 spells CASTTNPQTDTQYF. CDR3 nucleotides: TGTGCCAGCACCACAAACCCTCAAACAGATACGCAGTATTTT.

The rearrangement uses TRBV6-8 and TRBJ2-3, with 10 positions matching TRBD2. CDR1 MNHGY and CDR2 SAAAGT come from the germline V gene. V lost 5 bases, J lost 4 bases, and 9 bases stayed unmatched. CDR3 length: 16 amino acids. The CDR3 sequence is CASSRPAGGPPDTQYF. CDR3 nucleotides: TGTGCCAGCAGTCGGCCAGCGGGGGGGCCGCCAGATACGCAGTATTTT.